Included here is one TCR beta chain sequence, with context. Its antigen remains unknown. This CDR3 spans 15 amino acids. V was clipped by 5 bases and J by 1 base, with 14 bases between them. Germline loops: CDR1 LNHDA, CDR2 SQIVND (reference sequence). The data were taken from a study of regulatory T cells in long-lasting Graves disease. Study-level findings and limits: Possibly, accuracy suffered from the small sample size. Comparison showed that persistent patients shared more public clonotypes (about 2,600) than new patients (about 970). Persistent disease samples used TRBV28, TRBJ1-2 and TRBJ2-5 preferentially.

Assembly of TCR beta libraries relied on iRepertoire HTBI primers together with Arm-PCR of CDR3 regions. One entry per CDR3 protein, called by TCRdb with MiXCR from the multiplex PCR reads. The table shows approximately 540,000 distinct CDR3 sequences, with 12% occurring only once. Time point described: newly diagnosed GD, antithyroid drugs for less than 3 months. Making the TCR library involved RNA that had been extracted from PBMCs. The sample was also linked to a second study, of T cells in Graves' hyperthyroidism and ophthalmopathy. That publication notes: Lactation, pregnancy, other autoimmune disease or uncontrolled infection led to exclusion of patients.

This specimen was peripheral blood mononuclear cells (PBMCs), taken at new diagnosis, from a patient treated with antithyroid drugs. This chain links TRBV19 with TRBJ1-1, with D possibly matching TRBD1 (6 bases). This TCR was recovered from a woman in her 30s with Graves disease. CDR3 in DNA: TGTGCCAGTAGTTCCCGGGGACACACGAACACTGAAGCTTTCTTT. Translated: CASSSRGHTNTEAFF.